These 21 T cell receptor beta chains originate from one sample sequenced in a study of T-cell reconstitution after alpha-beta-depleted transplantation in children. The TCRbeta library was prepared with unique molecular identifiers. TCRdb re-analysed the PCR reads in MiXCR, keeping a single row per CDR3 protein. The data contain tens of thousands of distinct CDR3 sequences, 50% to 55% of them singletons. The sequencing here drew on peripheral blood, taken before TCRalphabeta/CD19-depleted stem cell transplant. These TCRs come from a boy younger than two with SCID, due to receive a stem cell transplant.

The chain carries TRBV7-2 and TRBJ2-5, with TRBD2 identical over 8 bases. With 5 bases clipped from V and 5 bases from J, the junction kept 10 bases outside the gene matches. Per germline, CDR1 SGHTA and CDR2 FQGNSA. The CDR3 is 15 amino acids. This CDR3 reads CASSPAPGGVETQYF. CDR3 DNA: TGTGCCAGCAGCCCCGCCCCGGGAGGGGTTGAGACCCAGTACTTC. Full variable domain (rest looked up from reference TRBV7-2 and TRBJ2-5): GAGVSQSPSNKVTEKGKDVELRCDPISGHTALYWYRQSLGQGLEFLIYFQGNSAPDKSGLPSDRFSAERTGGSVSTLTIQRTQQEDSAVYLCASSPAPGGVETQYFGPGTRLLVL.

The gene calls are TRBV18 and TRBJ2-1; tentatively, D is TRBD2 (6 bases). Germline CDR1 is KGHSH and CDR2 is LQKENI. This CDR3 spans 17 amino acids. V dropped 3 bases and J dropped 4 bases, with 19 bases sitting between them. In DNA form, the CDR3 reads TGTGCCAGCTCACCGCAGGGCAGGAGGGTACGGTACAATGAGCAGTTCTTC. Its protein product is CASSPQGRRVRYNEQFF.

V is TRBV6-2 or TRBV6-3 and J is TRBJ2-7; 8 positions agree with TRBD1. Germline loops: CDR1 MNHEY, CDR2 SVGEGT. There are 15 residues in the CDR3. With V trimmed by 2 bases and J by 2 bases, 5 bases remained unmatched. CDR3 sequence (DNA): TGTGCCAGCAGTTACAACCCGGACAGGGCCTACGAGCAGTACTTC. This codes for CASSYNPDRAYEQYF.

The chain uses TRBV6-4 and TRBJ2-3; the D is unclear. With 0 bases removed from V and 4 bases from J, the gap between germline ends came to 8 bases. The CDR3 loop spans 14 amino acids. CDR1 MRHNA and CDR2 SNTAGT come from the germline V gene. CDR3 in DNA: TGTGCCAGCAGTGACTCGTTCTCAGCAGATACGCAGTATTTT. As protein: CASSDSFSADTQYF.

The gene calls are TRBV7-2 and TRBJ2-1; no reliable D call. Germline lookup yields CDR1 SGHTA and CDR2 FQGNSA. Trimming pared 3 bases from V and 2 bases from J, leaving 14 bases between. The CDR3 contains 16 residues. The CDR3: CASSFLPAAAYNEQFF. The CDR3 coding sequence is TGTGCCAGCAGCTTTTTACCGGCTGCCGCCTACAATGAGCAGTTCTTC.

This clonotype has only a few counts. This sequence joins TRBV20-1 and TRBJ1-1; 7 bases are a match to TRBD1. Germline trimming cut 2 bases from V and 3 bases from J; bases unmatched to any gene: 9. The CDR3 totals 15 residues. Germline CDR1 reads DFQATT; CDR2 reads SNEGSKA (reference sequence). DNA for the CDR3: TGCAGTGCTAGAAGGCAGGGGGTTGGGGACACTGAAGCTTTCTTT. Its protein product is CSARRQGVGDTEAFF.

The chain is built from TRBV4-1 and TRBJ2-1, with 9 bases lining up with TRBD2. This CDR3 has 17 residues. Germline CDR1 and CDR2: MGHRA and YSYEKL. With 5 bases clipped from V and 0 bases from J, the junction kept 8 bases outside the gene matches. CDR3 loop: CASSRTSDPSSYNEQFF. Written as DNA, the CDR3 is TGCGCCAGCAGCAGGACTAGCGACCCGAGCTCCTACAATGAGCAGTTCTTC.

Only one count was recorded for this clonotype. This rearrangement joins TRBV5-1 to TRBJ1-1; tentative D call: TRBD1 (6 bases). This CDR3 comprises 16 residues. The germline V gene encodes CDR1 SGHRS and CDR2 YFSETQ. V was shortened by 0 bases and J by 2 bases, with 14 bases between the two germline ends. CDR3 loop: CASSLGGGWYNTEAFF. The CDR3 DNA is TGCGCCAGCAGCTTGGGTGGGGGCTGGTATAACACTGAAGCTTTCTTT. Based on the CDR3 plus reference TRBV5-1 and TRBJ1-1, the full variable domain is KAGVTQTPRYLIKTRGQQVTLSCSPISGHRSVSWYQQTPGQGLQFLFEYFSETQRNKGNFPGRFSGRQFSNSRSEMNVSTLELGDSALYLCASSLGGGWYNTEAFFGQGTRLTVV.

The rearrangement joins TRBV27 to TRBJ2-3; tentatively, D is TRBD2 (7 bases). V lost 1 base and J 2 bases, leaving 10 bases between the germline ends. There are 15 residues in the CDR3. From germline, CDR1 is MNHEY and CDR2 SMNVEV (reference sequence). This CDR3 reads CASSLLGGPTDTQYF. The DNA for the CDR3 is TGTGCCAGCAGTTTATTGGGGGGGCCCACAGATACGCAGTATTTT.

The rearrangement joins TRBV9 to TRBJ2-5; D gene ambiguous. V was cut by 1 base and J by 4 bases, with 5 bases left in between. The germline gives CDR1 SGDLS, CDR2 YYNGEE. The CDR3 runs to 12 residues. CDR3 nucleotide sequence: TGTGCCAGCAGCGTATCCGTAGAGACCCAGTACTTC. Protein: CASSVSVETQYF.

This rearrangement joins TRBV7-8 to TRBJ2-3; maybe TRBD2 (7 bases). The CDR3 consists of 15 residues. Trimming stripped 6 bases from V and 2 bases from J, with 15 bases between. Germline V CDR1 and CDR2: SGHVS, FQNEAQ. The CDR3: CASRRGGATTDTQYF. The CDR3 region has the DNA TGTGCCAGCAGGAGGGGGGGGGCTACCACAGATACGCAGTATTTT.

In DNA, the CDR3 is TGTGCCAGCACCATTAAGGACGCGGGACATGGCTACACCTTC. This gives the protein CASTIKDAGHGYTF. J is TRBJ1-2 and V is TRBV6-2 or TRBV6-3, with D possibly being TRBD1 (5 bases). CDR1 is MNHEY and CDR2 is SVGEGT in the germline V gene. With 7 bases removed from V and 6 bases from J, the gap between germline ends came to 18 bases. The CDR3 sequence is 14 residues long.

The J gene is TRBJ2-1, the V gene TRBV20-1; 8 bases are a match to TRBD2. The V and J ends lost 4 bases and 2 bases, in that order; junction bases with no gene match: 10. In germline, CDR1 is DFQATT, CDR2 SNEGSKA (reference sequence). The CDR3 totals 16 residues. The chain's CDR3 is CSANDRRGGTYNEQFF. CDR3 nucleotides: TGCAGTGCTAACGATCGACGGGGGGGAACCTACAATGAGCAGTTCTTC.

The chain is built from TRBV12-3 or TRBV12-4 and TRBJ2-7, with 9 bases aligning to TRBD2. The CDR3 is made up of 15 amino acids. J gave up 3 bases and V 1 base, and 4 bases lay outside the gene matches. DNA for the CDR3: TGTGCCAGCAGTTTAGACGGACTAGCGATCTACGAGCAGTACTTC. Residues: CASSLDGLAIYEQYF.

The chain couples TRBV11-2 to TRBJ2-7; 8 bases map to TRBD1. The CDR3 contains 17 residues. Germline V gene lookup returns CDR1 SGHAT and CDR2 FQNNGV. V shed 0 bases, J shed 0 bases, and the junction held 7 bases outside the gene matches. The CDR3, as DNA: TGTGCCAGCAGCTTAGATCCAAGAGACAGGGGCTCCTACGAGCAGTACTTC. This encodes CASSLDPRDRGSYEQYF.

This chain uses TRBV20-1 with TRBJ2-1, with TRBD1 matching over 7 bases. V was clipped by 7 bases and J by 0 bases; unmatched bases: 9. The CDR3 is made up of 15 amino acids. Germline CDR1 is DFQATT and CDR2 is SNEGSKA (reference sequence). DNA for the CDR3: TGCAGTGTGACACAGGGGACGAGCTCCTACAATGAGCAGTTCTTC. Translating it yields CSVTQGTSSYNEQFF.

This rearrangement joins TRBV6-1 to TRBJ2-1; 10 bases map to TRBD2. Germline assignment: CDR1 MNHNS and CDR2 SASEGT. CDR3 length: 15 amino acids. Trimming removed 7 bases from V and 2 bases from J; junction bases left unmatched: 5. The CDR3, as DNA: TGTGCCAGCACCGCTAGCGGGGGCACCTACAATGAGCAGTTCTTC. Translated: CASTASGGTYNEQFF.

The chain employs TRBV10-3 and TRBJ2-2, with D unclear. V was trimmed by 5 bases and J by 6 bases, leaving 16 bases between them. The CDR3 length is 15 residues. The V gene's germline CDR1 is ENHRY and CDR2 SYGVKD. CDR3 loop: CAISNRRPRAGELFF. The DNA of the CDR3 is TGTGCCATCAGTAACCGACGACCAAGGGCCGGGGAGCTGTTTTTT.

The gene calls are TRBV12-3 or TRBV12-4 and TRBJ1-4, with TRBD1 matching 9 bases. Trimming cost V 5 bases and J 5 bases; bases outside gene matches: 6. This CDR3 region has 15 residues. In DNA, the CDR3 is TGTGCCAGCAGTCTGCACAGGGGGCGAAATGAAAAACTGTTTTTT. Translation gives CASSLHRGRNEKLFF.

This rearrangement joins TRBV5-1 to TRBJ2-5; a possible D gene is TRBD1 (7 bases). Germline V lookup: CDR1 SGHRS, CDR2 YFSETQ. CDR3 length: 13 amino acids. V lost 7 bases, J lost 2 bases, and 12 bases lay in between. The CDR3 DNA reads as TGCGCCAGCCGGGCGGGACAGCAAGAGACCCAGTACTTC. As protein: CASRAGQQETQYF.

Written as DNA, the CDR3 is TGTGCCAGCACCTCTCAGGGACAGGGGAATTCACCCCTCCACTTT. This translates into CASTSQGQGNSPLHF. The genes are TRBV6-1 and TRBJ1-6; TRBD1 aligns across 10 bases. The CDR3 consists of 15 residues. Germline CDR1 is MNHNS and CDR2 is SASEGT. The junction had 7 bases not matched to a gene; V was cut back by 7 bases and J by 7 bases.